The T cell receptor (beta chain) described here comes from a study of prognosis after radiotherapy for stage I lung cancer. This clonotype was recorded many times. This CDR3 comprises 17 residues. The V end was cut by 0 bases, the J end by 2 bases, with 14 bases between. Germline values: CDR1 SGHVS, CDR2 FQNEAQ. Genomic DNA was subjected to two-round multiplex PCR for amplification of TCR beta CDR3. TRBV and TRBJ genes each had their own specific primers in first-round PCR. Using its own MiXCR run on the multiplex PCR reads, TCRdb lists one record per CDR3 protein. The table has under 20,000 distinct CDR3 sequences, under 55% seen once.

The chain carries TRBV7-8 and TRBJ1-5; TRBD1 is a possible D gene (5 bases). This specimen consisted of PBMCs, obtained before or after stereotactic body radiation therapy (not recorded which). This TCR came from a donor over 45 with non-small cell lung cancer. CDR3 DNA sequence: TGTGCCAGCAGCTTAGCGCTAGGGACCTGGGGCAATCAGCCCCAGCATTTT. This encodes CASSLALGTWGNQPQHF.